This TCR beta chain is drawn from a study of human T cells and chemical hapten exposure. Overall study: Throughout the roughly 24-week study, diphenylcyclopropenone was applied weekly to the patients' scalps. Study-level results: Expanded TCRs made up significantly more big CDR3 similarity clusters than controls did.

The time point is: patch test 3, about 24 weeks after DPC sensitization. Regarding treatment: therapeutic diphenylcyclopropenone sensitization with weekly scalp DPC. On this clonotype: What it binds is not known.

Per the original data handling: Samples held a median of roughly 100,000 TCRs, range about 23,224–700,000. One entry per CDR3 protein results from TCRdb running MiXCR on the RACE reads. These V and J calls are TCRdb output, not the study's own analysis. The data show about 190,000 distinct CDR3 sequences, about 25% seen once. The sequence was obtained from a woman aged 35 to 49 with alopecia areata. Some clones in this sample may be carry-over from other donors' samples. The sequencing used whole blood, collected in connection with sensitization to the hapten diphenylcyclopropenone (DPC).

CDR3 sequence reads: CASTRGGSTDTQYF. The CDR3, as DNA: TGTGCCAGCACAAGGGGTGGCTCCACAGATACGCAGTATTTT. V is TRBV28 and J is TRBJ2-3, with D possibly matching TRBD1 (5 bases). V was clipped by 7 bases and J by 2 bases, with 13 bases between them. This CDR3 region has 14 residues. Germline V CDR1 and CDR2: MDHEN, SYDVKM.